This T cell receptor beta chain stems from a study of blood T cell repertoires in COVID-19. Study background: T cells, B-cell-depleted T cells, or PBMCs provided the cDNA or gDNA that served as material.

The length of the CDR3 is 13 residues. V dropped 6 bases and J dropped 5; count of bases not matched to a gene: 5. The V gene's germline CDR1 is MNHEY and CDR2 SMNVEV (reference sequence). Libraries were prepared by immunoSEQ multiplex PCR; TCRdb keeps only in-frame clonotypes and omits some of them. In the table there are about 160,000 clones, around 89% of which are singletons. Everyone who took part was roughly 18 to 89 years old, and they came from fewer than 25 US areas. Participants reported their clinical history, and cohort assignment relied on those reports. Symptom resolution, clearance, or two negative PCRs marked the recovered donors of Cohort 3.

The rearrangement uses TRBV27 and TRBJ2-7, with TRBD1 matching 9 bases. The receptor was isolated from a woman aged 50 to 60 who had recovered from COVID-19. Sequenced input: PBMCs or T cells enriched from blood (not recorded which). CDR3 protein: CASRGTGNHEQYF. CDR3 bases: TGTGCCAGCAGGGGGACAGGGAACCACGAGCAGTACTTC.